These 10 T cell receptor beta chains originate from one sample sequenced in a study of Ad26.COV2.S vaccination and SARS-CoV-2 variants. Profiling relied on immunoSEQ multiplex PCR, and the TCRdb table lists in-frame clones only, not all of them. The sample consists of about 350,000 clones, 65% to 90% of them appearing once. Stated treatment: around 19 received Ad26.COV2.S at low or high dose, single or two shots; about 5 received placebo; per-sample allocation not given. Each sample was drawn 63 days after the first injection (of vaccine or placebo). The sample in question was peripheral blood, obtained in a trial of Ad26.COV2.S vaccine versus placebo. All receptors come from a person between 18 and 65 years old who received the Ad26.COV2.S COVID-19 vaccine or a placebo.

The DNA for the CDR3 is TGTGCCAGCAGTGAATTGACAGGGCACACCGGGGAGCTGTTTTTT. Encoded protein: CASSELTGHTGELFF. V is TRBV25-1 and J is TRBJ2-2, with 7 bases that match TRBD1. The V segment lost 1 base and the J segment 3 bases; nucleotides outside the gene matches: 2. This CDR3 comprises 15 residues. The germline gives CDR1 MGHDK, CDR2 SYGVNS.

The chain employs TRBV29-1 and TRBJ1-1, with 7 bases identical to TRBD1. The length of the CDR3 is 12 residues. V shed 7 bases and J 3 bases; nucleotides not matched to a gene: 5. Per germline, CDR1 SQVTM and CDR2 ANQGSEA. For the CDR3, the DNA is TGCAGCGCAGGGGGGAGGGACACTGAAGCTTTCTTT. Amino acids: CSAGGRDTEAFF.

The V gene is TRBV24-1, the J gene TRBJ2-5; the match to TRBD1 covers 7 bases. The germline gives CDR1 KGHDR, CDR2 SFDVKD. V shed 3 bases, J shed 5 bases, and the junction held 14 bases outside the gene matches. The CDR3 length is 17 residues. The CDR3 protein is CATSDPDLPGGRETQYF. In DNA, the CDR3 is TGTGCCACCAGTGATCCCGACCTCCCAGGGGGTCGGGAGACCCAGTACTTC.

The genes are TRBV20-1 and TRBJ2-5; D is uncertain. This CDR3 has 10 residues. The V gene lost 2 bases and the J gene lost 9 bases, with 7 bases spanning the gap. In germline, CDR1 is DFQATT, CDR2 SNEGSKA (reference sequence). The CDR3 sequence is CSARKEAQYF. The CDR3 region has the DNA TGCAGTGCTAGAAAAGAAGCCCAGTACTTC.

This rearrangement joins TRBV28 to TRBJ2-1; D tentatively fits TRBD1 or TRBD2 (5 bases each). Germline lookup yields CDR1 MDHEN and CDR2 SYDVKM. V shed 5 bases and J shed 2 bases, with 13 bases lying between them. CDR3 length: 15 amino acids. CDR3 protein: CASSPLGETYNEQFF. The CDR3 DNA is TGTGCCAGCAGTCCCCTGGGGGAAACCTACAATGAGCAGTTCTTC.

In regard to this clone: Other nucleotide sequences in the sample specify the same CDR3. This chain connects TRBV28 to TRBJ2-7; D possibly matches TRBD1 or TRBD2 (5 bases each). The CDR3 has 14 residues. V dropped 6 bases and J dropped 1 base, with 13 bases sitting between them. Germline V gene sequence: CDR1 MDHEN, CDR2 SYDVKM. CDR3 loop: CASSPRDRSYEQYF. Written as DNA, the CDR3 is TGTGCCAGCAGCCCCCGGGACCGGTCCTACGAGCAGTACTTC.

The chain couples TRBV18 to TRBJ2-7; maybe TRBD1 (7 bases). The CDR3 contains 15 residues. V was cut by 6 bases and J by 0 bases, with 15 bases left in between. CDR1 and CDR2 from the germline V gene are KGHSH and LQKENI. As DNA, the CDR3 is TGTGCCAGCTCCAGGGGGGACGGAGTCTCCTACGAGCAGTACTTC. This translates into CASSRGDGVSYEQYF.

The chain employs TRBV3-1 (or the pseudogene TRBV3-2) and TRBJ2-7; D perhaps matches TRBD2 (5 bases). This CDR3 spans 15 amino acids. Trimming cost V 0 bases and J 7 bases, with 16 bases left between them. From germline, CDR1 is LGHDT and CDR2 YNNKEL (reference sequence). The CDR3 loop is CASSQDSRGVGEQYF. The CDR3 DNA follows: TGTGCCAGCAGCCAAGATTCTCGGGGAGTCGGAGAGCAGTACTTC.

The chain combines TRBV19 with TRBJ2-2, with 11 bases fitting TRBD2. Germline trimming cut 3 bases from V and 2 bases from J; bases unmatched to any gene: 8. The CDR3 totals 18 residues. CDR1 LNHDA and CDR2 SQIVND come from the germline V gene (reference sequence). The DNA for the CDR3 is TGTGCCAGTAGTATGTTCCTTAGCGGGAGGGGAAACACCGGGGAGCTGTTTTTT. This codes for CASSMFLSGRGNTGELFF.

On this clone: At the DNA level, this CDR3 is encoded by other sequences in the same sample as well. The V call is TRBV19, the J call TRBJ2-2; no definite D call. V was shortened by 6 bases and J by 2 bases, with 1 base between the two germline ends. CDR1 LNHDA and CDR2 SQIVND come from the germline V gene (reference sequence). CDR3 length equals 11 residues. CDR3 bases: TGTGCCAGTAGCAACACCGGGGAGCTGTTTTTT. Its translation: CASSNTGELFF.